These T cell receptor beta chains were read from a single sample in a study of cytomegalovirus exposure and HLA in healthy donors. The data were produced by immunoSEQ multiplex PCR, yet TCRdb's version contains in-frame clones alone and is incomplete. The sample includes 100,000 to 150,000 clones, roughly 70% of them seen just once. The sample consisted of PBMCs. These receptors were taken from a middle-aged man in good health and CMV-seropositive. CDR3s include the opening cysteine and the closing phenylalanine or tryptophan. Fields, in order: V gene, D gene, clone size, J gene, CDR3 protein, CDR3 DNA. The D gene is left open where the match is weak. Clone size is stated in some rows and not others, as once, few, many or a class when expanded.

TRBV29-1,NA,NA,TRBJ2-1,CSVSPAGKSYNEQFF,TGCAGCGTATCCCCAGCCGGGAAATCCTACAATGAGCAGTTCTTC
TRBV7-8,NA,few,TRBJ2-5,CASSLAGPGLETQYF,TGTGCCAGCAGCTTAGCGGGCCCCGGCCTGGAGACCCAGTACTTC
TRBV7-6,TRBD1,NA,TRBJ1-1,CASSPQTGAMNTEAFF,TGTGCCAGCAGCCCGCAGACAGGGGCCATGAACACTGAAGCTTTCTTT
TRBV2,NA,NA,TRBJ1-1,CASTREERTEAFF,TGTGCCAGCACCCGGGAGGAGAGGACTGAAGCTTTCTTT
TRBV4-1,TRBD2,once,TRBJ2-1,CASSQGHGRSYNEQFF,TGCGCCAGCAGCCAAGGACACGGGAGGAGTTACAATGAGCAGTTCTTC
TRBV7-9,TRBD2,NA,TRBJ2-1,CASSLGLAGGDEQFF,TGTGCCAGCAGCTTGGGACTAGCGGGAGGGGATGAGCAGTTCTTC
TRBV11-2,TRBD1,NA,TRBJ1-2,CASSPGQGGVGGYTF,TGTGCCAGCAGCCCCGGGCAGGGGGGCGTCGGTGGCTACACCTTC
TRBV18,NA,NA,TRBJ2-1,CASSPGAGYSYNEQFF,TGTGCCAGCTCACCAGGGGCGGGATACTCCTACAATGAGCAGTTCTTC
TRBV5-4,NA,few,TRBJ2-7,CASSFDGLSYEQYF,TGTGCCAGCAGCTTCGACGGACTCTCCTACGAGCAGTACTTC
TRBV5-1,TRBD1,once,TRBJ1-4,CASSLQGDLNEKLFF,TGCGCCAGCAGCCTACAGGGGGATCTTAATGAAAAACTGTTTTTT
TRBV18,NA,NA,TRBJ1-2,CASSPPPPRGYTF,TGTGCCAGCTCACCCCCACCGCCGCGCGGCTACACCTTC
TRBV5-1,TRBD1,NA,TRBJ1-4,CASSPGTGVTNEKLFF,TGCGCCAGCAGCCCCGGGACAGGGGTTACTAATGAAAAACTGTTTTTT
TRBV5-5,NA,NA,TRBJ1-5,CASSFDSDNQPQHF,TGTGCCAGCAGCTTCGACAGCGACAATCAGCCCCAGCATTTT
TRBV19,TRBD2,NA,TRBJ2-7,CASSKAGASGEQYF,TGTGCCAGTAGTAAAGCGGGGGCCTCGGGCGAGCAGTACTTC
TRBV14,TRBD2,NA,TRBJ2-3,CASSPTTSGRGTDTQYF,TGTGCCAGCAGTCCCACAACTAGCGGGAGAGGTACAGATACGCAGTATTTT
TRBV7-6,NA,few,TRBJ2-1,CASSLGASNHNEQFF,TGTGCCAGCAGCTTAGGCGCTAGCAACCACAATGAGCAGTTCTTC
TRBV15,NA,NA,TRBJ2-3,CATSRSGTSDTQYF,TGTGCCACCAGCAGATCCGGGACATCCGATACGCAGTATTTT
TRBV29-1,NA,NA,TRBJ1-1,CSVEDQGRRGEAFF,TGCAGCGTTGAAGATCAGGGGCGAAGAGGTGAAGCTTTCTTT
TRBV5-1,TRBD1,NA,TRBJ2-5,CASSLTGEPKTQYF,TGCGCCAGCAGCTTGACAGGGGAGCCGAAGACCCAGTACTTC
TRBV6-5,NA,NA,TRBJ1-2,CASSYSSSIYGYTF,TGTGCCAGCAGTTACTCGTCGAGTATCTATGGCTACACCTTC
TRBV7-9,NA,NA,TRBJ2-5,CASSFSADPRRETQYF,TGTGCCAGCAGCTTCTCGGCAGACCCCAGGAGGGAGACCCAGTACTTC
TRBV27,NA,NA,TRBJ2-2,CASSPNSDRTNTGELFF,TGTGCCAGCAGTCCCAACTCCGACAGGACGAACACCGGGGAGCTGTTTTTT
TRBV27,TRBD2,NA,TRBJ2-3,CASSPTRGRGADTQYF,TGTGCCAGCAGTCCTACTCGCGGGAGGGGGGCAGATACGCAGTATTTT
TRBV28,TRBD2,NA,TRBJ2-7,CASRTRLAGPYEQYF,TGTGCCAGCAGGACCCGACTAGCGGGCCCCTACGAGCAGTACTTC
TRBV28,TRBD1,NA,TRBJ1-5,CASRLTGVGPQHF,TGTGCCAGCAGGCTGACAGGGGTAGGGCCCCAGCATTTT
TRBV7-8,NA,NA,TRBJ1-1,CASSYLDRIGEAFF,TGTGCCAGCAGCTACCTAGACAGGATCGGTGAAGCTTTCTTT
TRBV10-2,NA,NA,TRBJ2-1,CASSSGTPGKEQFF,TGCGCCAGCAGTTCCGGGACTCCTGGAAAGGAGCAGTTCTTC
TRBV29-1,NA,NA,TRBJ1-2,CSDRDNTNYGYTF,TGCAGCGATCGGGACAATACTAACTATGGCTACACCTTC
TRBV18,TRBD1,NA,TRBJ2-2,CASSQGANTGELFF,TGTGCCAGCTCCCAGGGGGCCAACACCGGGGAGCTGTTTTTT